Following are 11 T cell receptor beta chains from one sample sequenced in a study of control samples from healthy donors and cancer patients. Assay used: immunoSEQ multiplex PCR; TCRdb lists only in-frame clones, some missing. The table shows some 160,000 clones, with 90% to 95% occurring only once. Material: blood. The receptor source for this set is a woman aged 40 to 55 in good health.

V is TRBV12-3 or TRBV12-4 and J is TRBJ1-4; D is ambiguous. The V gene lost 5 bases and the J gene lost 8 bases, with 12 bases spanning the gap. The CDR3 is 13 amino acids. CDR3 protein: CASSAMVGEKLFF. CDR3 sequence (DNA): TGTGCCAGCAGTGCCATGGTGGGGGAAAAACTGTTTTTT.

The chain combines TRBV7-2 with TRBJ1-1; perhaps TRBD1 as D (6 bases). Germline assignment: CDR1 SGHTA and CDR2 FQGNSA. V was cut by 4 bases and J by 1 base, with 13 bases left in between. CDR3 size: 15 residues. The CDR3 nucleotides are TGTGCCAGCAGCTCAGGGACAAGAACGAACACTGAAGCTTTCTTT. Its translation is CASSSGTRTNTEAFF.

The J gene is TRBJ1-1, the V gene TRBV6-6, with a weak D call TRBD1 (6 bases). Germline V gene lookup returns CDR1 MNHNY and CDR2 SVGAGI (reference sequence). The CDR3 length is 14 residues. Trimming cost V 6 bases and J 3 bases, with 14 bases left between them. The CDR3 loop is CASRVPGQYTEAFF. In DNA, the CDR3 is TGTGCCAGCAGAGTCCCGGGACAATACACTGAAGCTTTCTTT.

The CDR3 nucleotides read TGTGCCAGTAGTATAGTCCACAGGAACACTGAAGCTTTCTTT. This sequence encodes CASSIVHRNTEAFF. V and J are TRBV19 and TRBJ1-1, with no clear D. Germline V gene lookup returns CDR1 LNHDA and CDR2 SQIVND (reference sequence). The germline V and J ends were trimmed by 1 base and 1 base, with 7 bases remaining between them. The CDR3 is made up of 14 amino acids.

V gene TRBV13 combines with J gene TRBJ1-1; D is unclear. V was cut by 5 bases and J by 4 bases, with 20 bases left in between. CDR3 size: 16 residues. Germline values: CDR1 PRHDT, CDR2 FYEKMQ (reference sequence). The CDR3 sequence is CASSPTPSNTGTEAFF. The CDR3 nucleotides read TGTGCCAGCAGCCCAACCCCTTCTAACACGGGCACTGAAGCTTTCTTT.

This chain connects TRBV18 to TRBJ1-1; tentatively, D is TRBD1 (5 bases). Germline values: CDR1 KGHSH, CDR2 LQKENI. The CDR3 is 13 amino acids. The V and J ends lost 4 bases and 0 bases respectively, with 6 bases between them. The CDR3 loop reads CASSQDMNTEAFF. As DNA, the CDR3 is TGTGCCAGCTCACAGGACATGAACACTGAAGCTTTCTTT.

The J gene is TRBJ1-5, the V gene TRBV6-5, with TRBD1 matching 7 bases. This CDR3 is built from 15 residues. Unmatched junction bases numbered 7, after V lost 6 bases and J lost 2 bases. From germline, CDR1 is MNHEY and CDR2 SVGAGI. The CDR3 DNA sequence: TGTGCCAGCAGACAGACAGGGTATGGCAATCAGCCCCAGCATTTT. The encoded protein is CASRQTGYGNQPQHF.

The V and J genes are TRBV4-3 and TRBJ1-2; TRBD1 matches at 7 bases. The CDR3 has 17 amino acids. V gave up 0 bases and J gave up 5 bases; unmatched junction bases: 12. Germline lookup yields CDR1 LGHNA and CDR2 YSLEER. The DNA of the CDR3 is TGCGCCAGCAGCCAAGATATAGTTTCTGGGACAGAGTATGGCTACACCTTC. Translated, it gives CASSQDIVSGTEYGYTF.

The chain is built from TRBV9 and TRBJ2-5; possibly TRBD2 for D (6 bases). Trimming stripped 3 bases from V and 2 bases from J, with 14 bases between. Germline CDR1 SGDLS, CDR2 YYNGEE. The CDR3 totals 15 residues. The chain's CDR3 is CASSGGTAGQETQYF. The CDR3 nucleotides read TGTGCCAGCAGCGGGGGGACCGCGGGACAAGAGACCCAGTACTTC. Variable domain in full (rest from reference TRBV9 and TRBJ2-5): DSGVTQTPKHLITATGQRVTLRCSPRSGDLSVYWYQQSLDQGLQFLIQYYNGEERAKGNILERFSAQQFPDLHSELNLSSLELGDSALYFCASSGGTAGQETQYFGPGTRLLVL.

The chain combines TRBV9 with TRBJ2-3; 11 nucleotides align to TRBD2. The CDR3 contains 16 residues. V trimming: 4 bases; J trimming: 0 bases; junction bases outside the gene matches: 4. Germline V lookup: CDR1 SGDLS, CDR2 YYNGEE. The CDR3 protein is CASSLTSGGSTDTQYF. CDR3 in DNA: TGTGCCAGCAGCCTCACTAGCGGGGGAAGCACAGATACGCAGTATTTT.

The rearrangement joins TRBV3-1 (or the pseudogene TRBV3-2) to TRBJ1-2; tentatively, D is TRBD1 (5 bases). V lost 0 bases and J 4 bases, leaving 9 bases between the germline ends. This CDR3 is built from 14 residues. The germline V gene has CDR1 LGHDT and CDR2 YNNKEL (reference sequence). The DNA for the CDR3 is TGTGCCAGCAGCCAAGATTCACAGGCCTATGGCTACACCTTC. It codes for CASSQDSQAYGYTF.